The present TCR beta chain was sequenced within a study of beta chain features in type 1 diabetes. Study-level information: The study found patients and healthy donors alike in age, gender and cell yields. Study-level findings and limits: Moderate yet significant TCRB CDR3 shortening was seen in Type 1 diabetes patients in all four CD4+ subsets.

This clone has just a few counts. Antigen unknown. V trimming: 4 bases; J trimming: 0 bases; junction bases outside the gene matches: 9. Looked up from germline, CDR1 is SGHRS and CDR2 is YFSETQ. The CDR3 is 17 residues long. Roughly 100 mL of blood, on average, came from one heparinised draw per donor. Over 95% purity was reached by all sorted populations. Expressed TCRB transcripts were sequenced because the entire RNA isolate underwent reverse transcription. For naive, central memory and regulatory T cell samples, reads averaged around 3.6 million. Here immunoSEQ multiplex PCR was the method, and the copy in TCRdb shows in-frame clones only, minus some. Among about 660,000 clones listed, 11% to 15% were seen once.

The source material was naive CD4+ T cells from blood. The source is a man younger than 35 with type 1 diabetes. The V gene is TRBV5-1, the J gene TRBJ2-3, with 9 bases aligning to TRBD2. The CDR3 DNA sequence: TGCGCCAGCAGCCTGGACAGACTAGCGGCTAGCACAGATACGCAGTATTTT. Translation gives CASSLDRLAASTDTQYF.